This is a list of T cell receptor beta chains from one sample in a study of T cells in Graves' hyperthyroidism and ophthalmopathy. From the multiplex PCR reads, TCRdb called clonotypes with MiXCR, one entry per CDR3 protein. Here the sample spans 750,000 to 950,000 distinct CDR3 sequences, about 38% being singletons. Sequencing used blood. Source of these receptors: a young man with Graves' hyperthyroidism. The CDR3 runs from the conserved cysteine through the conserved F or W. Fields, in order: clone size, J gene, V gene, D gene, CDR3 protein, CDR3 DNA. D genes are given only for firm matches. Size tells how often a clone was seen (once, few, many) or the class of an expanded clone, and some rows leave it out.

few	TRBJ2-7	TRBV5-1	NA	CASSDHSRPNEQYF	TGCGCCAGCAGCGACCATAGCCGGCCCAACGAGCAGTACTTC
few	TRBJ1-4	TRBV12-3/TRBV12-4	NA	CASSPEGWKLFF	TGTGCCAGCAGTCCTGAGGGGTGGAAACTGTTTTTT
NA	TRBJ2-7	TRBV20-1	NA	CSARDGPTSGYEQYF	TGCAGTGCTAGAGATGGCCCCACTTCTGGGTACGAGCAGTACTTC
many	TRBJ1-5	TRBV7-9	NA	CASSSSGSNQPQHF	TGTGCCAGCAGCTCCTCGGGAAGCAATCAGCCCCAGCATTTT
few	TRBJ1-1	TRBV20-1	TRBD1	CSAPQDRANTEAFF	TGCAGTGCCCCTCAGGACAGGGCGAACACTGAAGCTTTCTTT
NA	TRBJ2-7	TRBV25-1	NA	CASSRPGTYTYEQYF	TGTGCCAGCAGTCGCCCCGGGACATACACCTACGAGCAGTACTTC
many	TRBJ2-7	TRBV5-1	TRBD1	CASSLAGTGGYEQYF	TGTGCCAGCAGCTTAGCCGGGACAGGGGGCTACGAGCAGTACTTC
NA	TRBJ1-2	TRBV7-9	NA	CASSRTEEIYGYTF	TGTGCCAGCAGCCGGACTGAAGAGATCTATGGCTACACCTTC
many	TRBJ1-2	TRBV29-1	NA	CSVDEGYTF	TGCAGCGTTGATGAAGGCTACACCTTC
many	TRBJ1-6	TRBV20-1	TRBD1	CSASGTGDRNSPLHF	TGCAGTGCTAGCGGTACAGGGGATCGTAATTCACCCCTCCACTTT
few	TRBJ1-2	TRBV7-9	TRBD1	CASRTGTGPPDYGYTF	TGTGCCAGCAGAACCGGGACAGGGCCCCCCGACTATGGCTACACCTTC
few	TRBJ1-1	TRBV14	NA	CASSPYTVNTEAFF	TGTGCCAGCAGCCCGTATACAGTGAACACTGAAGCTTTCTTT
many	TRBJ2-5	TRBV7-8	NA	CASSSYGGRETQYF	TGTGCCAGCAGCTCTTACGGAGGGAGAGAGACCCAGTACTTC
many	TRBJ2-7	TRBV7-2	NA	CASSCGSTLPYEQYF	TGTGCCAGCAGCTGCGGGTCTACCCTCCCCTACGAGCAGTACTTC
NA	TRBJ2-5	TRBV29-1	TRBD2	CSVGWREDQTQYF	TGCAGCGTTGGCTGGCGGGAGGACCAGACCCAGTACTTC
few	TRBJ1-1	TRBV6-5	NA	CASSYTEGDEAFF	TGTGCCAGCAGTTACACGGAGGGGGACGAAGCTTTCTTT
NA	TRBJ2-5	TRBV9	NA	CASSPPDVPGTQYF	TGTGCCAGCTCACCGCCGGATGTTCCGGGGACCCAGTACTTC
NA	TRBJ2-7	TRBV6-5	NA	CASSYSRRRGRINEQYF	TGTGCCAGCAGTTACTCGCGACGCAGGGGCCGAATAAACGAGCAGTACTTC
NA	TRBJ2-7	TRBV2	TRBD2	CASSWRREAEQYF	TGTGCCAGCAGTTGGAGGCGGGAGGCCGAGCAGTACTTC
NA	TRBJ2-5	TRBV5-1	TRBD2	CASSLALAGGAGETQYF	TGCGCCAGCAGCTTGGCCCTAGCGGGGGGGGCCGGAGAGACCCAGTACTTC
NA	TRBJ2-7	TRBV20-1	TRBD1	CSAGPGGRGSYEQYF	TGCAGTGCTGGACCAGGGGGTCGCGGATCCTACGAGCAGTACTTC
NA	TRBJ2-7	TRBV12-3/TRBV12-4	NA	CASKIRGTGNHEQYF	TGTGCCAGCAAAATTCGCGGGACGGGAAACCACGAGCAGTACTTC
once	TRBJ2-1	TRBV6-2/TRBV6-3	NA	CASSLIWPPEQFF	TGTGCCAGCAGTTTGATATGGCCGCCCGAGCAGTTCTTC
many	TRBJ1-4	TRBV29-1	TRBD1	CSASGTGNEKLFF	TGCAGCGCTTCCGGGACAGGGAATGAAAAACTGTTTTTT
NA	TRBJ2-5	TRBV29-1	NA	CSVGRGGQETQYF	TGCAGCGTTGGAAGGGGAGGCCAAGAGACCCAGTACTTC
NA	TRBJ2-2	TRBV6-1	TRBD1	CASGQGGPGELFF	TGTGCCAGCGGACAGGGGGGACCCGGGGAGCTGTTTTTT
NA	TRBJ2-2	TRBV11-3	NA	CASSSGTPNGELFF	TGTGCCAGCAGCTCCGGGACGCCGAACGGGGAGCTGTTTTTT
few	TRBJ1-5	TRBV7-9	TRBD1	CASSLGGAETGVQPQHF	TGTGCCAGCAGCTTAGGAGGAGCCGAGACAGGGGTCCAGCCCCAGCATTTT
few	TRBJ1-1	TRBV28	NA	CASSLLINTEAFF	TGTGCCAGCAGTTTGTTGATTAACACTGAAGCTTTCTTT
NA	TRBJ1-2	TRBV7-9	TRBD1	CASSPTGFNYGYTF	TGTGCCAGCAGCCCGACAGGGTTTAACTATGGCTACACCTTC
few	TRBJ2-1	TRBV7-2	NA	CASLADSYNEQFF	TGTGCCAGCTTAGCGGATTCCTACAATGAGCAGTTCTTC
NA	TRBJ2-7	TRBV20-1	TRBD2	CSARDAGVPYEQYF	TGCAGTGCTAGAGATGCGGGAGTGCCCTACGAGCAGTACTTC
many	TRBJ2-2	TRBV20-1	NA	CSAGQTGELFF	TGCAGTGCTGGACAGACCGGGGAGCTGTTTTTT
many	TRBJ1-2	TRBV29-1	NA	CSALTAGYGYTF	TGCAGCGCTCTGACAGCTGGCTATGGCTACACCTTC
few	TRBJ1-5	TRBV7-8	TRBD1	CASTPRTGFQPQHF	TGTGCCAGCACCCCCCGGACAGGCTTTCAGCCCCAGCATTTT
many	TRBJ2-7	TRBV19	NA	CASSQDGRELDEQYF	TGTGCCAGTAGCCAGGACGGCAGGGAACTGGACGAGCAGTACTTC
NA	TRBJ1-2	TRBV10-2	TRBD1	CASQEQGIYGYTF	TGCGCCAGCCAAGAACAGGGGATCTATGGCTACACCTTC
many	TRBJ1-6	TRBV7-2	TRBD1	CASNRHRGLENSPLHF	TGTGCCAGCAACCGTCACAGGGGGCTTGAGAATTCACCCCTCCACTTT
NA	TRBJ2-3	TRBV29-1	NA	CSVASGLDTQYF	TGCAGCGTCGCAAGTGGGTTAGATACGCAGTATTTT
few	TRBJ1-2	TRBV29-1	NA	CSVEDGNELYGYTF	TGCAGCGTTGAAGATGGCAATGAGCTGTATGGCTACACCTTC
NA	TRBJ1-6	TRBV11-2	NA	CASSLGRVGVSPLHF	TGTGCCAGCAGCTTAGGGAGGGTCGGCGTCTCACCCCTCCACTTT
many	TRBJ1-1	TRBV7-3	TRBD1	CASSPGGGLNTEAFF	TGTGCCAGCAGCCCAGGGGGCGGCTTGAACACTGAAGCTTTCTTT
many	TRBJ2-7	TRBV29-1	TRBD2	CSVEFTSGRYEQYF	TGCAGCGTTGAGTTTACTAGCGGGAGATACGAGCAGTACTTC
NA	TRBJ1-2	TRBV29-1	NA	CSGGQGYTF	TGCAGCGGTGGACAGGGCTACACCTTC
many	TRBJ1-2	TRBV29-1	NA	CSVEFGSYQDNYGYTF	TGCAGCGTTGAGTTTGGCAGCTACCAAGATAACTATGGCTACACCTTC
NA	TRBJ1-2	TRBV5-1	TRBD1	CASSSDRVGGYTF	TGCGCCAGCAGCTCTGACAGGGTAGGCGGCTACACCTTC
many	TRBJ2-2	TRBV7-3	NA	CAPSLTLTGELFF	TGTGCACCGAGCCTTACCCTCACCGGGGAGCTGTTTTTT
few	TRBJ2-2	TRBV7-2	NA	CASSQGASPTGELFF	TGCGCCAGCAGCCAAGGGGCGAGTCCCACCGGGGAGCTGTTTTTT
NA	TRBJ1-2	TRBV7-2	TRBD1	CASREPGQAGYTF	TGTGCCAGCAGAGAGCCGGGACAGGCTGGCTACACCTTC
NA	TRBJ2-6	TRBV7-8	NA	CASSPTGASVLTF	TGTGCCAGCAGCCCTACTGGGGCCAGCGTCCTGACTTTC
few	TRBJ1-6	TRBV12-3/TRBV12-4	TRBD1	CASSLVWRQGASSPLHF	TGTGCCAGCAGTTTGGTATGGCGACAGGGGGCGAGCTCACCCCTCCACTTT
NA	TRBJ2-7	TRBV20-1	NA	CSAHAPETAYEQYF	TGCAGTGCTCACGCACCAGAAACAGCTTACGAGCAGTACTTC
many	TRBJ1-5	TRBV2	NA	CASSLRGPLSNQPQHF	TGTGCCAGCAGCCTCCGAGGGCCCCTTAGCAATCAGCCCCAGCATTTT
NA	TRBJ1-1	TRBV2	NA	CASSLTWINTEAFF	TGTGCCAGCAGCCTAACCTGGATAAACACTGAAGCTTTCTTT
few	TRBJ1-1	TRBV10-2	NA	CASSEYFAAGPDTEAFF	TGCGCCAGCAGTGAATATTTTGCGGCGGGGCCCGACACTGAAGCTTTCTTT
many	TRBJ1-5	TRBV15	NA	CATSWTRGVNQPQHF	TGTGCCACCAGCTGGACTCGCGGGGTAAATCAGCCCCAGCATTTT
many	TRBJ1-5	TRBV12-3/TRBV12-4	NA	CASSLEGAQPQHF	TGTGCCAGCAGTTTAGAAGGGGCTCAGCCCCAGCATTTT
NA	TRBJ2-3	TRBV7-9	TRBD2	CASSFYFGGGADTQYF	TGTGCCAGCAGCTTTTATTTCGGGGGAGGGGCAGATACGCAGTATTTT